This TCR beta chain was retrieved from a study of blood T cell repertoires in COVID-19. The method was immunoSEQ multiplex PCR; TCRdb's version includes in-frame clones alone and lacks a portion of them. The sample gives more than 110,000 clones, 60% to 85% of which show up once; approximately 4.5% is in the top ten. J gave up 1 base and V 7 bases, and 6 bases lay outside the gene matches. CDR3 length: 15 residues. CDR1 and CDR2 from the germline V gene are SNHLY and FYNNEI. The sequencing sample was made of peripheral blood. This clonotype was obtained from a woman older than 75 with active or convalescent COVID-19. The V and J genes are TRBV2 and TRBJ2-2; 7 bases align to TRBD2. The CDR3 sequence is CASKGSGGNTGELFF. In DNA form, the CDR3 reads TGTGCCAGCAAGGGTTCGGGAGGGAACACCGGGGAGCTGTTTTTT.